Listed below are T cell receptor beta chains from one sample, sequenced in a study of human T cells and chemical hapten exposure. MiXCR was run by TCRdb on the RACE reads, yielding one entry per CDR3 protein. The table lists fewer than 100,000 distinct CDR3 sequences, around 12% of them singletons. Here the sequenced sample was whole blood, taken in connection with sensitization to the hapten diphenylcyclopropenone (DPC). The receptors derive from a woman aged 40 to 49 with alopecia areata. Some clones in this sample may be carry-over from other donors' samples. Each CDR3 is given with its conserved first and last residue. The D gene is left open where the match is weak. Size is omitted from some rows. Given values are once, few, many or a class for expanded clones.

>-|TRBJ2-7|TRBV21-1|-
CASSEGGQGLFFCEQYF
TGTGCCAGCAGCGAAGGGGGCCAGGGTCTCTTCTTTTGCGAGCAGTACTTC
>many|TRBJ1-2|TRBV11-2|TRBD1
CASRTGKGDYGYTF
TGTGCCAGCAGGACAGGGAAAGGGGACTATGGCTACACCTTC
>-|TRBJ2-5|TRBV3-1|-
CASSSLAAQETQYF
TGTGCCAGCAGCTCACTAGCAGCCCAAGAGACCCAGTACTTC
>few|TRBJ2-7|TRBV6-2/TRBV6-3|-
CASSFSRSGGPNEQYF
TGTGCCAGCAGTTTTTCAAGGTCCGGCGGGCCTAACGAGCAGTACTTC
>few|TRBJ2-2|TRBV27|-
CASSSGLTGELFF
TGTGCCAGCAGTTCCGGTCTGACCGGGGAGCTGTTTTTT
>many|TRBJ2-1|TRBV24-1|TRBD1
CATSESDGQGLWGEQFF
TGTGCCACCAGTGAGTCCGACGGACAGGGGCTATGGGGTGAGCAGTTCTTC
>few|TRBJ1-2|TRBV20-1|-
CSSGLDYGYTF
TGCAGCTCCGGCCTTGACTATGGCTACACCTTC
>-|TRBJ2-1|TRBV24-1|-
CATSDFPASSYNEQFF
TGTGCCACCAGTGATTTTCCGGCATCCTCCTACAATGAGCAGTTCTTC
>-|TRBJ2-7|TRBV6-6|TRBD1
CASRVDRASSYEQYF
TGTGCCAGCAGGGTAGACAGGGCCAGCTCCTACGAGCAGTACTTC
>few|TRBJ2-7|TRBV20-1|-
CSAPRTVGSYEQYF
TGCAGTGCTCCGCGGACAGTGGGCTCCTACGAGCAGTACTTC
>many|TRBJ2-4|TRBV6-2/TRBV6-3|TRBD2
CASSFSGRAMSKNIQYF
TGTGCCAGCAGTTTTAGCGGGAGGGCCATGTCCAAAAACATTCAGTACTTC
>-|TRBJ2-1|TRBV12-3/TRBV12-4|TRBD2
CASSLEQRGRRLSSYNEQFF
TGTGCCAGCAGTTTGGAGCAGCGCGGGAGGAGACTTAGCTCCTACAATGAGCAGTTCTTC
>few|TRBJ2-2|TRBV20-1|-
CSANRDVGELFF
TGCAGTGCTAACAGGGACGTCGGGGAGCTGTTTTTT
>-|TRBJ2-1|TRBV9|TRBD2
CASSVRTSGNEQFF
TGTGCCAGCAGCGTACGGACTAGCGGGAATGAGCAGTTCTTC
>few|TRBJ2-3|TRBV29-1|-
CSVNGLTDTQYF
TGCAGCGTTAACGGACTCACAGATACGCAGTATTTT
>-|TRBJ2-1|TRBV28|-
CASSSTGTRNEQFF
TGTGCCAGCAGCTCCACCGGGACGCGGAATGAGCAGTTCTTC
>many|TRBJ2-6|TRBV6-6|TRBD1
CASSYTGQGSGANVLTF
TGTGCCAGCAGTTACACGGGACAGGGCTCTGGGGCCAACGTCCTGACTTTC
>few|TRBJ2-5|TRBV6-6|TRBD1
CASSYTTGTGKVETQYF
TGTGCCAGCAGTTACACCACTGGGACAGGGAAGGTAGAGACCCAGTACTTC
>few|TRBJ2-1|TRBV7-2|TRBD2
CASSLSAGHDEQFF
TGTGCCAGCAGCTTATCAGCGGGGCACGATGAGCAGTTCTTC
>few|TRBJ2-1|TRBV11-3|TRBD2
CASSSALQRGFYNEQFF
TGTGCCAGCAGCTCAGCCCTTCAGCGGGGGTTCTACAATGAGCAGTTCTTC
>-|TRBJ2-7|TRBV7-9|TRBD2
CASSLDLAGHEQYF
TGTGCCAGCAGCTTAGACCTAGCGGGCCACGAGCAGTACTTC
>few|TRBJ1-2|TRBV29-1|-
CSVDADGYTF
TGCAGCGTTGATGCGGATGGCTACACCTTC
>few|TRBJ2-7|TRBV18|-
CASSPPYSSYEQYF
TGTGCCAGCTCACCACCGTATAGCTCCTACGAGCAGTACTTC
>-|TRBJ2-5|TRBV6-2/TRBV6-3|TRBD1
CASRNPGQGGETQYF
TGTGCCAGCAGAAATCCGGGACAGGGGGGAGAGACCCAGTACTTC
>few|TRBJ2-3|TRBV20-1|-
CSAPDTLSTDTQYF
TGCAGTGCTCCGGACACCCTAAGCACAGATACGCAGTATTTT
>few|TRBJ2-2|TRBV3-1|-
CASSQGLANTGELFF
TGTGCCAGCAGCCAAGGGCTAGCGAACACCGGGGAGCTGTTTTTT
>many|TRBJ2-7|TRBV11-2|TRBD2
CASSPISRTSGRRTYEQYF
TGTGCCAGCAGCCCAATATCCCGGACTAGCGGGAGAAGGACCTACGAGCAGTACTTC
>-|TRBJ2-7|TRBV28|-
CASSAGGWTYEQYF
TGTGCCAGCAGTGCAGGGGGGTGGACCTACGAGCAGTACTTC
>-|TRBJ2-2|TRBV21-1|-
CASSARDRGTGELFF
TGTGCCAGCAGCGCCCGGGACAGAGGCACCGGGGAGCTGTTTTTT
>many|TRBJ2-1|TRBV27|TRBD2
CASSLSLAGDMDEQFF
TGTGCCAGCAGTTTAAGTTTAGCGGGAGATATGGATGAGCAGTTCTTC
>many|TRBJ2-3|TRBV7-3|-
CASSLLSGNTDTQYF
TGTGCCAGCAGCTTATTGTCCGGGAATACAGATACGCAGTATTTT
>-|TRBJ2-5|TRBV12-3/TRBV12-4|-
CASSFAVETQYF
TGTGCCAGCAGTTTTGCCGTGGAGACCCAGTACTTC
>many|TRBJ2-1|TRBV5-1|-
CASSEWGTPRPNEQFF
TGCGCCAGCAGCGAATGGGGGACCCCCCGTCCCAATGAGCAGTTCTTC
>many|TRBJ1-1|TRBV28|-
CASSLIWGTEAFF
TGTGCCAGCAGTTTAATATGGGGAACTGAAGCTTTCTTT
>many|TRBJ2-2|TRBV29-1|TRBD1
CSVEAGGGTGELFF
TGCAGCGTTGAGGCAGGGGGCGGCACCGGGGAGCTGTTTTTT
>-|TRBJ2-3|TRBV4-1|TRBD1
CASSQAGQFQDTQYF
TGCGCCAGCAGCCAAGCGGGACAGTTCCAGGATACGCAGTATTTT
>many|TRBJ2-2|TRBV7-2|-
CASSPLGPGELFF
TGTGCCAGCAGCCCGTTGGGGCCCGGGGAGCTGTTTTTT
>once|TRBJ2-1|TRBV9|-
CASSPQGNNEQFF
TGTGCCAGCAGCCCCCAAGGGAACAATGAGCAGTTCTTC
>few|TRBJ2-1|TRBV7-2|TRBD2
CASRASGPNNEQFF
TGTGCCAGCAGGGCTAGCGGGCCTAACAATGAGCAGTTCTTC
>-|TRBJ2-5|TRBV29-1|-
CSVEVSYSQETQYF
TGCAGCGTTGAAGTCTCGTACAGCCAAGAGACCCAGTACTTC
>few|TRBJ2-7|TRBV29-1|-
CSGQDSSYEQYF
TGCAGCGGACAGGATAGCTCCTACGAGCAGTACTTC
>many|TRBJ2-1|TRBV7-2|TRBD1
CASSRQGPGVDEQFF
TGTGCCAGCAGCCGACAGGGTCCTGGGGTGGATGAGCAGTTCTTC
>few|TRBJ2-4|TRBV7-6|-
CASSPDGGIQYF
TGTGCCAGCAGCCCGGACGGGGGCATTCAGTACTTC
>-|TRBJ2-3|TRBV20-1|-
CSPRTLGEMQYF
TGCAGTCCGAGGACTCTTGGCGAGATGCAGTATTTT
>few|TRBJ2-5|TRBV20-1|TRBD2
CSARVGTSKETQYF
TGCAGTGCTAGAGTGGGGACTAGTAAAGAGACCCAGTACTTC
>many|TRBJ2-7|TRBV20-1|TRBD2
CSARDLLSGSPYEQYF
TGCAGTGCTAGAGACCTTCTTAGCGGGAGCCCCTACGAGCAGTACTTC
>-|TRBJ2-5|TRBV6-5|-
CASSYLPRGQETQYF
TGTGCCAGCAGTTACCTCCCTAGGGGGCAAGAGACCCAGTACTTC
>-|TRBJ2-5|TRBV12-3/TRBV12-4|-
CASSLVRVRQETQYF
TGTGCCAGCAGTTTAGTCAGGGTCCGTCAAGAGACCCAGTACTTC
>-|TRBJ1-1|TRBV28|-
CASSFRRDATEAFF
TGTGCCAGCAGTTTCAGGAGGGATGCCACTGAAGCTTTCTTT
>few|TRBJ2-7|TRBV10-3|TRBD2
CAISESGLGTSGRFEQYF
TGTGCCATCAGTGAGTCGGGGCTCGGGACTAGCGGGAGGTTCGAGCAGTACTTC
>-|TRBJ2-7|TRBV20-1|-
CSAIRQQGGYEQYF
TGCAGTGCTATCCGCCAGCAGGGGGGCTACGAGCAGTACTTC
>many|TRBJ1-5|TRBV20-1|-
CSASPLQQATQPQHF
TGCAGTGCTAGCCCCCTTCAGCAGGCGACTCAGCCCCAGCATTTT
>-|TRBJ1-6|TRBV27|-
CASSFWADHSPLHF
TGTGCCAGCAGTTTTTGGGCCGACCATTCACCCCTCCACTTT
>many|TRBJ2-4|TRBV28|-
CASRSGSDIQYF
TGTGCCAGCAGATCGGGGAGTGACATTCAGTACTTC
>few|TRBJ1-1|TRBV19|-
CASSKAHRNTEAFF
TGTGCCAGTAGTAAAGCCCACCGGAACACTGAAGCTTTCTTT
>few|TRBJ2-3|TRBV7-2|-
CASRGRGTDTQYF
TGTGCCAGCAGGGGCAGGGGCACAGATACGCAGTATTTT
>-|TRBJ2-7|TRBV7-8|TRBD1
CASSPGWDRSYEQYF
TGTGCCAGCAGCCCAGGTTGGGACAGATCCTACGAGCAGTACTTC
>many|TRBJ2-1|TRBV11-2|TRBD2
CASSSRGGRELNEQFF
TGTGCCAGCAGCTCCCGGGGCGGGAGGGAGTTAAATGAGCAGTTCTTC